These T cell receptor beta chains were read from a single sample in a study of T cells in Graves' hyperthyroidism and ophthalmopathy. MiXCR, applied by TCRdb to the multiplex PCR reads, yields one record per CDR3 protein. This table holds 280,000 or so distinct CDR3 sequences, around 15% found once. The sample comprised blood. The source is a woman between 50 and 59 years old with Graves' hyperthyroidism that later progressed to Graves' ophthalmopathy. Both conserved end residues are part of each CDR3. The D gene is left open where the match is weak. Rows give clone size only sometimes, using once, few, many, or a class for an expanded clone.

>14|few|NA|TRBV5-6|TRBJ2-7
TGTGCCAGCAGCTTACCGGGCGGGTTCTACGAGCAGTACTTC
CASSLPGGFYEQYF
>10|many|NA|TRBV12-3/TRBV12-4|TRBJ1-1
TGTGCCAGCAGTTTGGGGTCAGCTTTCTTT
CASSLGSAFF
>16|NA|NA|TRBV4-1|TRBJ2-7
TGCGCCAGCAGCCGAGATCGGGCGCGGGCCTCCTACGAGCAGTACTTC
CASSRDRARASYEQYF
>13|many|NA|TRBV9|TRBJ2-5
TGTGCCAGCAGCGGGACGGCTAAAGAGACCCAGTACTTC
CASSGTAKETQYF
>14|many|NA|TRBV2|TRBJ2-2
TGTGCCAGGGGGCCTACCTCGAACACCGGGGAGCTGTTTTTT
CARGPTSNTGELFF
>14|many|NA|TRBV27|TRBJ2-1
TGTGCCAGCAGTAGGGACCCGATAAGGAATGAGCAGTTCTTC
CASSRDPIRNEQFF
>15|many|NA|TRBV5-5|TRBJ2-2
TGTGCCAGCAGCTTGGAAGGGCCTAACACCGGGGAGCTGTTTTTT
CASSLEGPNTGELFF
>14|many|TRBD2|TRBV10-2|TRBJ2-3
TGCGCCAGCGGAAACCTAGCGGGCACAGATACGCAGTATTTT
CASGNLAGTDTQYF
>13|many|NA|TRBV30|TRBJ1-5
TGTGCCTGGAGTTGGGCTAGGGATCAGCCCCAGCATTTT
CAWSWARDQPQHF
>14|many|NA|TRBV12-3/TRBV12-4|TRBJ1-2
TGTGCCAGCAGTTCCCGCCCGTTGGGTTATGGCTACACCTTC
CASSSRPLGYGYTF
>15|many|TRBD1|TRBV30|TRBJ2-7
TGTGCCTGGAGTGAGGGGACAGGGAGGTTTAACGAGCAGTACTTC
CAWSEGTGRFNEQYF
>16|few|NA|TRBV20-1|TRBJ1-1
TGCAGTGCTAGAGATCTGGACCGACTCGGGAACACTGAAGCTTTCTTT
CSARDLDRLGNTEAFF
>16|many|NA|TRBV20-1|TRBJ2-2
TGCAGTGCTAGAGACCAGGGACACGTGGAGACCGGGGAGCTGTTTTTT
CSARDQGHVETGELFF
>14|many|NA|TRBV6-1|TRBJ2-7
TGTGCCAGCAGTGAAGCGAGGTCTCGGGACGAGCAGTACTTC
CASSEARSRDEQYF
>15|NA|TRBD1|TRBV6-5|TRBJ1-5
TGTGCCAGCAGGAGGACAGGGGCTTGGGATCAGCCCCAGCATTTT
CASRRTGAWDQPQHF
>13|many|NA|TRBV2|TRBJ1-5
TGTGCCAGCAGTGCAAGGGCCTCGGGGTACCAGCATTTT
CASSARASGYQHF
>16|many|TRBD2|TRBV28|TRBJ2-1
TGTGCCAGCAGTTTTGGGACTAGCGAGGCATACAATGAGCAGTTCTTC
CASSFGTSEAYNEQFF
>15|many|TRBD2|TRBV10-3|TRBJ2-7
TGTGCCATCAGTGGAACAGCGGGGGACCTCTACGAGCAGTACTTC
CAISGTAGDLYEQYF
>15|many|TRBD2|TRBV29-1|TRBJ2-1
TGCAGCGTTGAAGACGGCGGGGGAGGGGACAATGAGCAGTTCTTC
CSVEDGGGGDNEQFF
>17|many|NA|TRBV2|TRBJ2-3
TGTGCCAGCAGCCACGCGGATAAGGGAGTAATCACAGATACGCAGTATTTT
CASSHADKGVITDTQYF
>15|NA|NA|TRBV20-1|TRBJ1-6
TGCAGTGCCCCTGACTCTGGCGGGACCAATTCACCCCTCCACTTT
CSAPDSGGTNSPLHF
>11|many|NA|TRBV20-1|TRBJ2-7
TGCAGTGCCCCAGGGGTCCACGAGCAGTACTTC
CSAPGVHEQYF
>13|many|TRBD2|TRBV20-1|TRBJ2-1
TGCAGGATTAGCGGGAGAAGGGCAAATGAGCAGTTCTTC
CRISGRRANEQFF
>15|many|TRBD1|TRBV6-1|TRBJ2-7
TGTGCCAGCAGTGAGGGGACAGGGTCGGCTTACGAGCAGTACTTC
CASSEGTGSAYEQYF
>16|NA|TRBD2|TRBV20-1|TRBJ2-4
TGCAGTGCTAGAGATGGAGCGGGAGCGGTCAAAAACATTCAGTACTTC
CSARDGAGAVKNIQYF
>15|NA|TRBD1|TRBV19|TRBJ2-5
TGTGCCAGTAGTACCAAAGGACAGGGTGAAGAGACCCAGTACTTC
CASSTKGQGEETQYF
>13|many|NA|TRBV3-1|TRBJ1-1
TGTGCCAGCAGCCAAATGGGGAATTGGGGAGCTTTCTTT
CASSQMGNWGAFF
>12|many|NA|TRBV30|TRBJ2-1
TGTGCCTGGACGGACAGCTACAATGAGCAGTTCTTC
CAWTDSYNEQFF
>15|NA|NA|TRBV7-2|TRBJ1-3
TGTGCCAGCAGCTTAGAATCGGGCAGAGGAAACACCATATATTTT
CASSLESGRGNTIYF
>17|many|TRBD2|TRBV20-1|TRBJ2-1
TGCAGTGCCCGGGGGACTAGCGGGAGGCCACACTACAATGAGCAGTTCTTC
CSARGTSGRPHYNEQFF
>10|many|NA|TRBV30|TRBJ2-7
TGTGCCTGGGGCCTGAACGAGCAGTACTTC
CAWGLNEQYF
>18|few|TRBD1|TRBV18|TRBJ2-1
TGTGCCAGCTCACCACGAATGAGACAGGGGGGTTCCTACAATGAGCAGTTCTTC
CASSPRMRQGGSYNEQFF
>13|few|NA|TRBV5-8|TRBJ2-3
TGTGCCAGCAGCTTGGTGGGTGTAGATACGCAGTATTTT
CASSLVGVDTQYF
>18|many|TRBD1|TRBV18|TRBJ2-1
TGTGCCAGCTCACTTACAGGGGGCGCATTCACCACCTACAATGAGCAGTTCTTC
CASSLTGGAFTTYNEQFF
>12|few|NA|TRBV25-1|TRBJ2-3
TGTGCCAGCAGTGACCTGACAGATACGCAGTATTTT
CASSDLTDTQYF
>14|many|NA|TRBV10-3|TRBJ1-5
TGTGCCATCAGTGACAGGACGGGCAATCAGCCCCAGCATTTT
CAISDRTGNQPQHF
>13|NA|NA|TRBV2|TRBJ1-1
TGTGCCAGCAGTTACGACGACAACACTGAAGCTTTCTTT
CASSYDDNTEAFF